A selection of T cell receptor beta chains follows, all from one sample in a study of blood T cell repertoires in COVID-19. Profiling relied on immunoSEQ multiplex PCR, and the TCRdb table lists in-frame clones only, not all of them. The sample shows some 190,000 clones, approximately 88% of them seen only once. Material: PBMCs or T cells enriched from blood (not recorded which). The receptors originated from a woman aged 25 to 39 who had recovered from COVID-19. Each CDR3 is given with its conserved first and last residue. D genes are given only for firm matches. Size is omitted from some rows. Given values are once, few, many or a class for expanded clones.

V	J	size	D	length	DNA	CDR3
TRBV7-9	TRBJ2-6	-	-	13	TGTGCCAGCAGCCCCCAGGGGGCCAACGTCCTGACTTTC	CASSPQGANVLTF
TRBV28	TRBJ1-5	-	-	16	TGTGCCAGCAGGACCAGGGGCGGGTATAGCAATCAGCCCCAGCATTTT	CASRTRGGYSNQPQHF
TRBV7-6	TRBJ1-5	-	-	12	TGTGCCAGCAGCCCACCGGGGCAGCCCCAGCATTTT	CASSPPGQPQHF
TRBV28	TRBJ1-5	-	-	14	TGTGCCAGCAGTTTAGCAGGGGGCAATCAGCCCCAGCATTTT	CASSLAGGNQPQHF
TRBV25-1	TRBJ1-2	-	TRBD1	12	TGTGCCAGCAGAACTGACAGGGCTGGCTACACCTTC	CASRTDRAGYTF
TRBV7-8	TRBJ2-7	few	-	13	TGTGCCAGCAGCCGCTCCTTAACCTACGAGCAGTACTTC	CASSRSLTYEQYF
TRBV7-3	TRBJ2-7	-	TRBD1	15	TGTGCCAGCAGCCTCACACGAGGGACAGCTACCGAGCAGTACTTC	CASSLTRGTATEQYF
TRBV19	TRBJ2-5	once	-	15	TGTGCCAGTAGTTATCAGGGTCAATCACAAGAGACCCAGTACTTC	CASSYQGQSQETQYF
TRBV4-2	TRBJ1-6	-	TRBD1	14	TGTGCCAGCATGCGGGGCAGGGGGAATTCACCCCTCCACTTT	CASMRGRGNSPLHF
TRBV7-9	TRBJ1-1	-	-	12	TGTGCCAGCAGCCCTGGGCCCACTGAAGCTTTCTTT	CASSPGPTEAFF
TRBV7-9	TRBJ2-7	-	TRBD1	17	TGTGCCAGCAGCTTAGAATTTGGGACAGGGGTCTGGTACGAGCAGTACTTC	CASSLEFGTGVWYEQYF
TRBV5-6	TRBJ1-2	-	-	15	TGTGCCAGCAGCTTGGGGGCCCTAAGAAACTATGGCTACACCTTC	CASSLGALRNYGYTF
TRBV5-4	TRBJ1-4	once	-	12	TGTGCCAGCAGCTTTCGATTCGGGGAACTGTTTTTT	CASSFRFGELFF
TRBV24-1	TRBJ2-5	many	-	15	TGTGCCACCAGTGATCGCAGGGTTCGGAAAGAGACCCAGTACTTC	CATSDRRVRKETQYF
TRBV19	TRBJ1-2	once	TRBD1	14	TGTGCCAGTAGCGCGTCGGCAGGGGGCTATGGCTACACCTTC	CASSASAGGYGYTF
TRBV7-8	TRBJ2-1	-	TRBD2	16	TGTGCCAGCACACAGAGGGCGGGGGGCGCCTCGGTTGAGCAGTTCTTC	CASTQRAGGASVEQFF
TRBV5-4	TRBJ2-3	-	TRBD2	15	TGTGCCAGCAGCCCCGGGACTAGCAGCACAGATACGCAGTATTTT	CASSPGTSSTDTQYF
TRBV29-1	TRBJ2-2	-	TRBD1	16	TGCAGCGTCCGGGACAGGGGGTGGGGCGGCACCGGGGAGCTGTTTTTT	CSVRDRGWGGTGELFF
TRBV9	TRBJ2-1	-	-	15	TGTGCCAGCAGCGCCGGGATAGGGATTTACAATGAGCAGTTCTTC	CASSAGIGIYNEQFF